The rows below give T cell receptor beta chains drawn from one sample of a study of cytomegalovirus exposure and HLA in healthy donors. The assay was immunoSEQ multiplex PCR, and TCRdb's table has in-frame clones only and misses some. This sample carries roughly 330,000 clones, around 90% of them seen once, and the ten largest clones take approximately 1%. Sequencing input: PBMCs. The receptors stem from a woman aged 25 to 39 in good health and CMV-seropositive. Each CDR3 is given with its conserved first and last residue. A D gene is named only where the DNA matches it firmly. Some rows have no size entry. The others give once, few or many, or a class for an expanded clone.

J: TRBJ2-6
V: TRBV18
D: NA
size: NA
CDR3: CASSPGQTLSGANVLTF
DNA: TGTGCCAGCTCACCGGGCCAGACACTCTCTGGGGCCAACGTCCTGACTTTC

J: TRBJ1-5
V: TRBV19
D: NA
size: NA
CDR3: CASSLVEGIGQPQHF
DNA: TGTGCCAGTAGTCTGGTCGAGGGGATAGGTCAGCCCCAGCATTTT

J: TRBJ2-7
V: TRBV28
D: NA
size: NA
CDR3: CASSFRGRNSYEQYF
DNA: TGTGCCAGCAGTTTCAGGGGTCGGAACTCCTACGAGCAGTACTTC

J: TRBJ1-4
V: TRBV2
D: TRBD1
size: NA
CDR3: CASRDAGTGVEKLFF
DNA: TGTGCCAGCAGAGACGCCGGGACAGGGGTTGAAAAACTGTTTTTT

J: TRBJ2-5
V: TRBV29-1
D: NA
size: NA
CDR3: CSVVGGEGETQYF
DNA: TGCAGCGTTGTAGGGGGAGAGGGAGAGACCCAGTACTTC

J: TRBJ1-1
V: TRBV9
D: NA
size: NA
CDR3: CASSVGRGGTEAFF
DNA: TGTGCCAGCAGCGTAGGCAGGGGTGGCACTGAAGCTTTCTTT

J: TRBJ1-4
V: TRBV7-9
D: NA
size: few
CDR3: CASIRDANEKLFF
DNA: TGTGCCAGCATCCGGGACGCAAATGAAAAACTGTTTTTT

J: TRBJ2-1
V: TRBV27
D: NA
size: NA
CDR3: CASSLGLPDLYNEQFF
DNA: TGTGCCAGCAGTTTGGGATTACCCGACCTCTACAATGAGCAGTTCTTC

J: TRBJ1-4
V: TRBV28
D: NA
size: NA
CDR3: CASSLYRGRGNEKLFF
DNA: TGTGCCAGCAGTTTATACCGGGGCAGGGGTAATGAAAAACTGTTTTTT

J: TRBJ2-7
V: TRBV7-8
D: TRBD1
size: NA
CDR3: CASSSMTGEQYF
DNA: TGTGCCAGCAGCTCAATGACAGGGGAGCAGTACTTC

J: TRBJ1-2
V: TRBV9
D: NA
size: NA
CDR3: CASSQTGVLGYTF
DNA: TGTGCCAGCAGCCAAACTGGGGTGTTGGGCTACACCTTC

J: TRBJ1-1
V: TRBV30
D: NA
size: NA
CDR3: CAWSDGSTGVNTEAFF
DNA: TGTGCCTGGAGTGACGGTTCGACAGGAGTGAACACTGAAGCTTTCTTT

J: TRBJ1-5
V: TRBV11-2
D: NA
size: NA
CDR3: CASSSGDGNQPQHF
DNA: TGTGCCAGCAGCTCAGGGGATGGCAATCAGCCCCAGCATTTT

J: TRBJ1-3
V: TRBV10-3
D: NA
size: NA
CDR3: CATGGGNTIYF
DNA: TGTGCCACCGGGGGGGGAAACACCATATATTTT

J: TRBJ2-7
V: TRBV6-5
D: TRBD2
size: NA
CDR3: CASSYLSRGASYEQYF
DNA: TGTGCCAGCAGTTACCTCTCGCGGGGGGCCTCCTACGAGCAGTACTTC

J: TRBJ2-1
V: TRBV6-1
D: TRBD2
size: NA
CDR3: CASRETSGGVNEQFF
DNA: TGTGCCAGCAGGGAGACTAGCGGGGGGGTCAATGAGCAGTTCTTC

J: TRBJ1-1
V: TRBV6-5
D: TRBD1
size: NA
CDR3: CASQDGTANTEAFF
DNA: TGTGCCAGCCAAGACGGGACAGCGAACACTGAAGCTTTCTTT

J: TRBJ2-1
V: TRBV7-2
D: TRBD1
size: NA
CDR3: CASSADRRIQFF
DNA: TGTGCCAGCAGCGCGGACAGGAGAATTCAGTTCTTC

J: TRBJ2-7
V: TRBV2
D: NA
size: NA
CDR3: CASSEVTGGGDSYEQYF
DNA: TGTGCCAGCAGTGAAGTGACCGGGGGCGGGGACTCCTACGAGCAGTACTTC

J: TRBJ2-1
V: TRBV4-3
D: TRBD2
size: NA
CDR3: CASSQDRGEGPYNEQFF
DNA: TGCGCCAGCAGCCAAGATCGGGGGGAGGGCCCCTACAATGAGCAGTTCTTC

J: TRBJ1-6
V: TRBV6-1
D: NA
size: NA
CDR3: CASSVESSYNSPLHF
DNA: TGTGCCAGCAGCGTAGAAAGCTCCTATAATTCACCCCTCCACTTT

J: TRBJ2-7
V: TRBV2
D: NA
size: NA
CDR3: CASSEGPSEQYF
DNA: TGTGCCAGCAGTGAAGGGCCTAGCGAGCAGTACTTC

J: TRBJ2-2
V: TRBV2
D: TRBD2
size: NA
CDR3: CASSEVPSGYTGELFF
DNA: TGTGCCAGCAGTGAAGTGCCTAGCGGGTACACCGGGGAGCTGTTTTTT

J: TRBJ2-7
V: TRBV7-2
D: NA
size: once
CDR3: CASSLSQGWLEQYF
DNA: TGTGCCAGCAGCTTGTCACAGGGTTGGCTCGAGCAGTACTTC

J: TRBJ1-5
V: TRBV7-2
D: NA
size: NA
CDR3: CASSQYLDQTQHF
DNA: TGTGCCAGCAGCCAGTATTTGGATCAAACCCAGCATTTT

J: TRBJ2-3
V: TRBV28
D: NA
size: NA
CDR3: CASRTQGTDTQYF
DNA: TGTGCCAGCAGGACGCAGGGCACAGATACGCAGTATTTT

J: TRBJ2-2
V: TRBV28
D: NA
size: NA
CDR3: CASRLGRTGELFF
DNA: TGTGCCAGCAGGTTGGGGCGGACCGGGGAGCTGTTTTTT

J: TRBJ1-5
V: TRBV18
D: TRBD1
size: NA
CDR3: CASSQGQGYQPQHF
DNA: TGTGCCAGCTCACAAGGACAGGGGTATCAGCCCCAGCATTTT

J: TRBJ1-1
V: TRBV5-8
D: NA
size: NA
CDR3: CASSLREWGDTEAFF
DNA: TGTGCCAGCAGCTTAAGGGAATGGGGGGACACTGAAGCTTTCTTT

J: TRBJ2-3
V: TRBV28
D: TRBD2
size: NA
CDR3: CASRIFSGRVLRSTDTQYF
DNA: TGTGCCAGCAGGATATTTAGCGGGAGAGTTTTACGAAGCACAGATACGCAGTATTTT

J: TRBJ2-1
V: TRBV7-8
D: TRBD2
size: NA
CDR3: CASSQGLAGSYNEQFF
DNA: TGTGCCAGCAGCCAAGGACTAGCGGGCTCCTACAATGAGCAGTTCTTC

J: TRBJ1-1
V: TRBV6-5
D: TRBD1
size: NA
CDR3: CASNDPGQATEAFF
DNA: TGTGCCAGCAACGATCCGGGACAGGCGACTGAAGCTTTCTTT

J: TRBJ1-2
V: TRBV28
D: NA
size: NA
CDR3: CASSFQGGYTF
DNA: TGTGCCAGCAGTTTCCAGGGTGGCTACACCTTC

J: TRBJ2-7
V: TRBV7-6
D: NA
size: NA
CDR3: CASSLDDRSYEQYF
DNA: TGTGCCAGCAGCTTAGATGACAGGAGCTACGAGCAGTACTTC

J: TRBJ1-1
V: TRBV9
D: NA
size: NA
CDR3: CASSASGRHPPEAFF
DNA: TGTGCCAGCAGCGCCTCTGGCCGCCATCCCCCTGAAGCTTTCTTT

J: TRBJ2-7
V: TRBV4-3
D: TRBD2
size: NA
CDR3: CASSQAGSGTYEQYF
DNA: TGCGCCAGCAGCCAAGCGGGTAGCGGGACCTACGAGCAGTACTTC